Listed here are 2 T cell receptor beta chains from one sample, sequenced in a study of cytomegalovirus exposure and HLA in healthy donors. This PCR relied on a set of 60 Vbeta primers and 13 Jbeta primers. TCRdb keeps only in-frame clones here, not all; method: immunoSEQ multiplex PCR. In the table there are 100,000 or so clones, roughly 86% of which are singletons. The sample comprised PBMCs. These TCRs come from a human donor in good health.

This clone was counted a single time. The chain recombines TRBV5-8 with TRBJ1-1; D possibly corresponds to TRBD1 (5 bases). Germline V CDR1 and CDR2: SGHTS, YDEGEE. The CDR3 is 14 amino acids. V was trimmed by 1 base and J by 7 bases, leaving 14 bases between them. CDR3 amino acids: CASSLWSRALEAFF. CDR3 DNA sequence: TGTGCCAGCAGCTTGTGGTCCAGGGCCCTTGAAGCTTTCTTT.

The chain couples TRBV7-6 to TRBJ2-5, with TRBD2 matching over 9 bases. The J call is uncertain, as TRBJ2-7 better fits the DNA end. Looked up from germline, CDR1 is SGHVS and CDR2 is FNYEAQ. The CDR3 totals 17 residues. CDR3 sequence reads: CASSLVAPRLADYEQYF. The CDR3 DNA sequence: TGTGCCAGCAGCTTAGTGGCTCCGAGACTAGCGGACTACGAGCAGTACTTC.